Listed below are T cell receptor beta chains from one sample, sequenced in a study of vaccination effects on CD4 cells after COVID-19. Sequenced by immunoSEQ multiplex PCR; TCRdb stores in-frame clones only, minus some. The table shows 20,000 to 30,000 clones, with under 75% occurring only once. No antigen has been assigned to these receptors. The sample consisted of CD4+ T cells from PBMCs cultured with SARS-CoV-2 spike peptides, taken before COVID-19 vaccination. The receptors shown here come from a human donor who had a prior SARS-CoV-2 infection. Each CDR3 is given with its conserved first and last residue. A D gene is named only where the DNA matches it firmly. Clone size is not always given. Where it is, it says once, few, many or a class for expanded clones.

j_gene | v_gene | d_gene | abundance | CDR3nt | CDR3aa
TRBJ1-2 | TRBV7-2 | - | few | TGTGCCAGCAGCTTAGGCACGGCTAACTATGGCTACACCTTC | CASSLGTANYGYTF
TRBJ2-3 | TRBV11-1 | - | - | TGTGCCAGCAGCCCTTCACTCGATAACACAGATACGCAGTATTTT | CASSPSLDNTDTQYF
TRBJ2-7 | TRBV12-5 | TRBD2 | once | TGTGCTAGTGGTTCGACGGGACTAGCGTATCACTTC | CASGSTGLAYHF
TRBJ2-2 | TRBV7-3 | TRBD1 | - | TGTGCCAGCAGCTTAATCGCAGGGGGCGTCACCGGGGAGCTGTTTTTT | CASSLIAGGVTGELFF
TRBJ1-2 | TRBV14 | - | few | TGTGCCAGCAGCCGCCGGGACGCTAACTATGGCTACACCTTC | CASSRRDANYGYTF
TRBJ1-1 | TRBV28 | - | - | TGTGCCAGCAGTTTGGGGGCCTTCAACACTGAAGCTTTCTTT | CASSLGAFNTEAFF
TRBJ2-7 | TRBV6-5 | - | - | TGTGCCAGCAGTTTACACTGGTTCGGGACCTACGAGCAGTACTTC | CASSLHWFGTYEQYF
TRBJ2-2 | TRBV10-3 | - | - | TGTGCCATCGGACGGGGACACACATCCACCGGGGAGCTGTTTTTT | CAIGRGHTSTGELFF
TRBJ2-2 | TRBV24-1 | - | - | TGTGCCACCAGTGGTTTCAGCGGGCGCGGAGGGTACACCGGGGAGCTGTTTTTT | CATSGFSGRGGYTGELFF
TRBJ2-5 | TRBV18 | - | - | TGTGCCAGCTCACCAGGCCACGACGGTCAAGAGACCCAGTACTTC | CASSPGHDGQETQYF
TRBJ2-7 | TRBV15 | - | few | TGTGCCACCAGCAGAACTATTTCTAGCGACTCCCCTGCCGAGCAGTACTTC | CATSRTISSDSPAEQYF
TRBJ1-2 | TRBV12-5 | - | - | TGTGCTAGTGGCCAGGGGTTGGGTGGCTACACCTTC | CASGQGLGGYTF
TRBJ2-5 | TRBV7-6 | - | - | TGTGCCAGCAGCTTAGCCGTCACACCCAACCAAGAGACCCAGTACTTC | CASSLAVTPNQETQYF
TRBJ1-2 | TRBV2 | TRBD1 | - | TGTGCCAGCAGTGAAGAAACAGGGGGAGGCTATGGCTACACCTTC | CASSEETGGGYGYTF
TRBJ1-4 | TRBV7-3 | TRBD1 | - | TGTGCCAGCAGCGGGGACAGGGTTGAAAAACTGTTTTTT | CASSGDRVEKLFF
TRBJ2-3 | TRBV5-8 | TRBD1 | few | TGTGCCAGCAGCTTCAATGACGACAGGGCGGCAGATACGCAGTATTTT | CASSFNDDRAADTQYF
TRBJ2-7 | TRBV13 | TRBD2 | - | TGTGCCAGCAGCTTAGGAGCGGGGCTACCCTACGAGCAGTACTTC | CASSLGAGLPYEQYF
TRBJ2-1 | TRBV9 | - | - | TGTGCCAGCAGCGCAACCCGCCAAGTTACTGGGGGTGAGCAGTTCTTC | CASSATRQVTGGEQFF
TRBJ1-5 | TRBV25-1 | TRBD1 | once | TGTGCCAGCAGTGAGGCAGGGGGGAGCAATCAGCCCCAGCATTTT | CASSEAGGSNQPQHF
TRBJ1-1 | TRBV6-6 | TRBD1 | - | TGTGCCAGCAGTACAGGGGGGGGGAGGCCTGAAGCTTTCTTT | CASSTGGGRPEAFF
TRBJ1-2 | TRBV18 | - | - | TGTGCCAGCTCACCACTCGGGGGCAACTATGGCTACACCTTC | CASSPLGGNYGYTF
TRBJ1-6 | TRBV5-5 | - | - | TGTGCCAGCAGCTTCTCGTATGGACCAAGCTCCTATAATTCACCCCTCCACTTT | CASSFSYGPSSYNSPLHF